These T cell receptor beta chains were read from a single sample in a study of radiation and T cells in renal cell carcinoma. Assay: immunoSEQ multiplex PCR; the TCRdb copy retains only in-frame clones and omits some. The table lists about 150,000 clones, about 91% of them singletons. Specimen: blood, collected from a patient whose treatment included radiotherapy and nephrectomy. These receptors came from a woman aged 50 to 65 with renal cell carcinoma. Each CDR3 is given with its conserved first and last residue. Each record gives: D gene, V gene, clone size, J gene, CDR3 protein, CDR3 DNA. D genes are given only for firm matches. Clone sizes are given selectively: once, few, many, or a class where the clone is expanded.

.	TRBV5-6	.	TRBJ2-1	CATNGAGYNEQFF	TGTGCCACCAATGGTGCGGGTTACAATGAGCAGTTCTTC
.	TRBV6-6	.	TRBJ1-4	CASSYGGLATNEKLFF	TGTGCCAGCAGTTACGGCGGACTGGCAACTAATGAAAAACTGTTTTTT
.	TRBV7-2	.	TRBJ2-2	CASSLVASSGELFF	TGTGCCAGCAGCTTAGTGGCCAGCTCCGGGGAGCTGTTTTTT
.	TRBV7-9	.	TRBJ2-7	CASSSPGRTYEQYF	TGTGCCAGCAGCTCCCCAGGGCGGACCTACGAGCAGTACTTC
TRBD1	TRBV5-1	.	TRBJ1-1	CASSLLQGSRNTEAFF	TGCGCCAGCAGCTTGTTACAGGGGTCAAGGAACACTGAAGCTTTCTTT
TRBD1	TRBV19	.	TRBJ1-1	CASTPTGWDTEAFF	TGTGCCAGTACCCCGACAGGGTGGGACACTGAAGCTTTCTTT
.	TRBV5-6	.	TRBJ1-6	CASSGWGNNSPLHF	TGTGCCAGCAGCGGGTGGGGGAATAATTCACCCCTCCACTTT
TRBD1	TRBV7-8	.	TRBJ2-7	CASSALNRGEQYF	TGTGCCAGCAGTGCCTTAAACAGGGGCGAGCAGTACTTC
TRBD1	TRBV6-5	.	TRBJ1-4	CASSGRDREAEKLFF	TGTGCCAGCAGTGGCCGGGACAGGGAAGCTGAAAAACTGTTTTTT
TRBD1	TRBV9	once	TRBJ2-7	CASSPRQGGYEQYF	TGTGCCAGCAGCCCACGACAGGGTGGTTACGAGCAGTACTTC
.	TRBV4-2	once	TRBJ2-5	CASSEERASQGQETQYF	TGTGCCAGCAGCGAAGAGAGGGCCTCCCAAGGCCAAGAGACCCAGTACTTC
.	TRBV11-2	.	TRBJ2-7	CASSFAGTAGEQYF	TGTGCCAGCAGCTTCGCCGGGACGGCGGGCGAGCAGTACTTC
.	TRBV6-5	once	TRBJ1-1	CASSYTFLNPEAFF	TGTGCCAGCAGCTATACCTTCCTAAACCCTGAAGCTTTCTTT
TRBD1	TRBV18	.	TRBJ2-1	CASSPLLTGTGSYNEQFF	TGTGCCAGCTCACCACTTTTAACCGGGACAGGATCCTACAATGAGCAGTTCTTC
TRBD1	TRBV14	.	TRBJ2-7	CASSLKSRDSPYEQYF	TGTGCCAGCAGCCTCAAGTCCCGGGACAGCCCCTACGAGCAGTACTTC
.	TRBV19	.	TRBJ1-2	CASSMMLGDYGYTF	TGTGCCAGTAGTATGATGCTAGGCGACTATGGCTACACCTTC
.	TRBV19	many	TRBJ1-6	CASRFQRDNSPLHF	TGTGCCAGTAGGTTCCAGCGAGATAATTCACCCCTCCACTTT
TRBD1	TRBV7-2	.	TRBJ1-2	CASSSETGDYGYTF	TGTGCCAGCAGCTCAGAGACAGGGGACTATGGCTACACCTTC
.	TRBV7-9	.	TRBJ1-2	CASSLAISNYGYTF	TGTGCCAGCAGCTTAGCGATTTCTAACTATGGCTACACCTTC
TRBD1	TRBV6-1	.	TRBJ2-7	CASSEKEGGGMDEQYF	TGTGCCAGCAGTGAAAAAGAAGGGGGCGGTATGGACGAGCAGTACTTC
.	TRBV7-3	.	TRBJ1-2	CASSLIRGPSNDGYTF	TGTGCCAGCAGCTTAATCCGGGGACCGTCTAATGATGGCTACACCTTC
.	TRBV5-8	few	TRBJ1-4	CASRRFVNEKLFF	TGTGCCAGCAGACGTTTTGTGAATGAAAAACTGTTTTTT
.	TRBV5-6	once	TRBJ2-1	CASSPWVVSGDLNEQFF	TGTGCCAGCAGCCCATGGGTTGTGTCGGGGGACCTCAATGAGCAGTTCTTC
.	TRBV6-1	once	TRBJ1-2	CASSARTLPINYGYTF	TGTGCCAGCAGTGCTAGGACCTTACCAATTAACTATGGCTACACCTTC
TRBD1	TRBV19	.	TRBJ1-5	CASSRGQGVRQPQHF	TGTGCCAGTAGTAGAGGACAGGGAGTTCGTCAGCCCCAGCATTTT
TRBD1	TRBV9	.	TRBJ1-2	CASSLGQGARDGYTF	TGTGCCAGCAGCCTAGGACAGGGGGCGCGAGATGGCTACACCTTC
TRBD1	TRBV5-1	few	TRBJ1-2	CASSSGTGVFYGYTF	TGCGCCAGCAGCTCCGGGACAGGGGTTTTCTATGGCTACACCTTC
.	TRBV7-9	.	TRBJ2-6	CASRTSGANVLTF	TGTGCCAGCAGAACTTCTGGGGCCAACGTCCTGACTTTC
.	TRBV27	.	TRBJ2-6	CASSSPGFRSGANVLTF	TGTGCCAGCAGTTCCCCGGGGTTCCGCTCTGGGGCCAACGTCCTGACTTTC
TRBD2	TRBV6-6	.	TRBJ2-7	CASSRQREPYEQYF	TGTGCCAGCAGCCGCCAGCGGGAACCCTACGAGCAGTACTTC
.	TRBV5-5	.	TRBJ1-1	CASSLSGAAVDTEAFF	TGTGCCAGCAGCTTATCGGGGGCCGCAGTGGACACTGAAGCTTTCTTT